Reported below is one TCR beta chain. Its specificity is not known. The entry originates in a study of T-cell memory formation after mild COVID-19. Study summary: TCR clusters mostly belonged to single donors. Findings and limits, study-wide: The pre-infection memory compartment contained some responding clones, suggesting cross-reactive memory joined.

Via MiXCR, TCRdb re-called the 5' RACE reads, giving one row per CDR3 protein. There are 65,000 to 90,000 distinct CDR3 sequences in the sample; 10% to 15% occur only once, and around two fifths lies in the top ten. Trimming took off 6 bases at V and 2 bases at J, with 14 bases between the two ends. The CDR3 has 14 amino acids. What was sequenced was PBMCs or a T cell subset sorted from them (not recorded which). This TCR was recovered from a young man who had mild COVID-19 (a few samples of this study predate the infection). Cell type and time point are not known. The rearrangement links TRBV12-3 or TRBV12-4 to TRBJ2-7; D may be TRBD1 (6 bases). This CDR3 reads CASSLSTGTYEQYF. In DNA form, the CDR3 reads TGTGCCAGCAGCCTATCAACAGGGACCTACGAGCAGTACTTC.